The T cell receptor (beta chain) under discussion was sequenced for a study of blood T cell repertoires in COVID-19. Across the whole study: The United States, Italy and Spain supplied acute and convalescent COVID-19 samples. T cells, B-cell-depleted T cells, or PBMCs supplied cDNA or gDNA.

In the original processing: Amplification of reference gene primers was used by the study to estimate nucleated cell counts. The table came from immunoSEQ multiplex PCR; TCRdb's copy has only in-frame clones and leaves some out. The V and J calls and clone size were taken over from that table, and D and trimming were inferred from the DNA. The sample has 40,000 to 50,000 clones, roughly 73% seen once; the top ten hold 25% to 35%. V was trimmed by 2 bases and J by 9 bases, leaving 11 bases between them. Germline CDR1 is MDHEN and CDR2 is SYDVKM. CDR3 length: 14 amino acids. The TCR was taken from a woman in her 70s with acute or convalescent COVID-19. The rearrangement links TRBV28 to TRBJ1-6, with D possibly being TRBD1 (5 bases). The sample was peripheral blood. Here the CDR3 DNA reads TGTGCCAGCAGTTTAATACACGACAGTTCACCCCTCCACTTT. It is translated as CASSLIHDSSPLHF. The variable domain in full, completed from reference TRBV28 and TRBJ1-6, reads DVKVTQSSRYLVKRTGEKVFLECVQDMDHENMFWYRQDPGLGLRLIYFSYDVKMKEKGDIPEGYSVSREKKERFSLILESASTNQTSMYLCASSLIHDSSPLHFGNGTRLTVT.